A selection of T cell receptor beta chains follows, all from one sample in a study of blood T cells in healthy people across ages. TCRdb re-derived calls from the 5' RACE reads in MiXCR, one entry per CDR3 protein. This table holds 600,000 or so distinct CDR3 sequences, roughly 43% found once. The sample was blood. The receptor source for this set is an elderly man in good health. The CDR3 runs from the conserved cysteine through the conserved F or W. The order of the fields is D gene, V gene, clone size, J gene, CDR3 DNA, CDR3 protein. D genes are given only for firm matches. Clone sizes are given selectively: once, few, many, or a class where the clone is expanded.

>TRBD1|TRBV27|-|TRBJ2-3
TGTGCCAGCACCACGGGACAGGGGGTAGATACGCAGTATTTT
CASTTGQGVDTQYF
>-|TRBV20-1|-|TRBJ2-1
TGCAGTATTGGAGGCGATGAGCAGTTCTTC
CSIGGDEQFF
>-|TRBV7-9|-|TRBJ2-7
TGTGCCAGCAGCCCCAGTTGGGGTGAGCAGTACTTC
CASSPSWGEQYF
>TRBD2|TRBV12-3/TRBV12-4|few|TRBJ2-7
TGTGCCAGCAGTTTTAGCAGCGGGGTCCGCCACGAGCAGTACTTC
CASSFSSGVRHEQYF
>TRBD1|TRBV4-1|-|TRBJ2-1
TGCGCCAGCAGCAGAACGACAGGGACCGATGAGCAGTTCTTC
CASSRTTGTDEQFF
>-|TRBV3-1|-|TRBJ1-1
TGTGCCAGCAGCCCCTTGGGGGGATTTGGGACTGAAGCTTTCTTT
CASSPLGGFGTEAFF
>-|TRBV6-2/TRBV6-3|-|TRBJ1-6
TGTGCCAGCAGTCGGCGACCCTACGGTGCTGTTAATTCACCCCTCCACTTT
CASSRRPYGAVNSPLHF
>TRBD1|TRBV2|-|TRBJ2-7
TGTGCCAGCAGTTCCGGGACAGGGGGGAACTACGAGCAGTACTTC
CASSSGTGGNYEQYF
>-|TRBV11-1|few|TRBJ2-3
TGTGCCAGCAGCTTCGGCTATAGCACAGATACGCAGTATTTT
CASSFGYSTDTQYF
>-|TRBV30|-|TRBJ2-1
TGTGCCTGGAATAAGGTAGTCGGATGGCAGTTCTTC
CAWNKVVGWQFF
>TRBD1|TRBV6-6|-|TRBJ2-3
TGTGCCACAAAACAGGGGGGAAGCACAGATACGCAGTATTTT
CATKQGGSTDTQYF
>-|TRBV5-1|-|TRBJ1-4
TGCGCCAGCAGCCAGGAGGATGAAAAACTGTTTTTT
CASSQEDEKLFF
>TRBD1|TRBV10-3|many|TRBJ2-7
TGTGCCATCAGAGGGACAGGGTCGGACGAGCAGTACTTC
CAIRGTGSDEQYF
>TRBD2|TRBV7-2|-|TRBJ2-1
TGTGCCAGCAGCTTATGGGGGGGGTCCCACAATGAGCAGTTCTTC
CASSLWGGSHNEQFF
>-|TRBV29-1|few|TRBJ2-7
TGCAGCGTTGAGCGATTATCGTCGGGCGAGCAGTACTTC
CSVERLSSGEQYF
>TRBD1|TRBV2|-|TRBJ2-4
TGTGCCAGCAATGACAGGGGGACAGGGGGCTTGGGGCAGTACTTC
CASNDRGTGGLGQYF
>TRBD2|TRBV2|-|TRBJ2-7
TGTGCCAGCAGTGAGACTAGCGGGGTTTACGAGCAGTACTTC
CASSETSGVYEQYF